This is a list of T cell receptor beta chains from one sample in a study of T cells in tumors after PD-1 blockade. Here immunoSEQ multiplex PCR was the method, and the copy in TCRdb shows in-frame clones only, minus some. Of roughly 50,000 clones detected, approximately 81% appear once; the ten largest clones hold just over 4%. Material: PBMCs, obtained before anti-PD-1 treatment. The receptor set was obtained from a human donor with basal cell carcinoma. Both conserved end residues are part of each CDR3. Each record gives: V gene, CDR3 protein.

V: TRBV5-6; CDR3: CASSFRASYEQYF
V: TRBV7-9; CDR3: CASSLARGLNYGYTF
V: TRBV5-6; CDR3: CASSFYGRQMSPLHF
V: TRBV7-9; CDR3: CASSLWTSGADTQYF
V: TRBV18; CDR3: CASSLTVAGAGRDTQYF
V: TRBV5-1; CDR3: CASSFQGPNYGYTF
V: TRBV15; CDR3: CATSREQLNTEAFF
V: TRBV7-6; CDR3: CASSLESGTNYGYTF
V: TRBV28; CDR3: CASTQGARDEQYF
V: TRBV7-8; CDR3: CASSLENRGMMGEQFF
V: TRBV12-5; CDR3: CASASGSRTGELFF
V: TRBV7-2; CDR3: CASQIGGGTYEQYF
V: TRBV24-1; CDR3: CATSDWRMNTEAFF
V: TRBV6-5; CDR3: CASNPGLTYEQYF
V: TRBV2; CDR3: CASSFPGQITDTQYF
V: TRBV29-1; CDR3: CSVAGQAGTEAFF
V: TRBV3-1/TRBV3-2; CDR3: CASSPQRRDNTGELFF
V: TRBV3-1/TRBV3-2; CDR3: CASSLGPQETQYF
V: TRBV28; CDR3: CASSSHRGLNTEAFF
V: TRBV5-4; CDR3: CASSPGLAGASNTGELFF
V: TRBV5-4; CDR3: CASSYGEKDTQYF
V: TRBV19; CDR3: CASNPYSGNTIYF
V: TRBV10-1; CDR3: CATRQGGSTEAFF
V: TRBV5-5; CDR3: CASSLLGGRDTEAFF
V: TRBV30; CDR3: CAWSTGIGAFF
V: TRBV2; CDR3: CASSPGDSRGTQYF